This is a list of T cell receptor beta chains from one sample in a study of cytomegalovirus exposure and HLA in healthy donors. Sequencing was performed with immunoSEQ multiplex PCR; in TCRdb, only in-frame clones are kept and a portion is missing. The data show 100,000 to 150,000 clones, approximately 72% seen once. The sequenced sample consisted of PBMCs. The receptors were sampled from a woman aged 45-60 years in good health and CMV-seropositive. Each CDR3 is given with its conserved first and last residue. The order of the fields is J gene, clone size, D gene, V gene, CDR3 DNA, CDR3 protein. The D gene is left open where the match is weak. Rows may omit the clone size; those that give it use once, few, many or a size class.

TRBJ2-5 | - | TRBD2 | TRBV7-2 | TGTGCCAGCAGCTTAGCGGGGGGGCAAGAGACCCAGTACTTC | CASSLAGGQETQYF
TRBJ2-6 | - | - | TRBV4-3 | TGCGCCAGCAGCCAAGTCAGTTTCTCTGGGGCCAACGTCCTGACTTTC | CASSQVSFSGANVLTF
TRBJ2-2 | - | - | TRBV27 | TGTGCCAGCAGTTGGGCAACCGGGGAGCTGTTTTTT | CASSWATGELFF
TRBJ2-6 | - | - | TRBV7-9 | TGTGCCAGCAGCTTAGGGGGCGGTCTCGGGGCCAACGTCCTGACTTTC | CASSLGGGLGANVLTF
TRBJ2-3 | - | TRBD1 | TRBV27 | TGTGCCAGCTGGGGGACAGAACGGGGTACAGATACGCAGTATTTT | CASWGTERGTDTQYF
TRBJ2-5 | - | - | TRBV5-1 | TGCGCCAGCAGCTTGGTGGGAGAGTACCAAGAGACCCAGTACTTC | CASSLVGEYQETQYF
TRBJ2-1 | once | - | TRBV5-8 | TGTGCCAGCAGCTTCCTTGGAGCGTTTGGGACACCGGGGTTGAATGAGCAGTTCTTC | CASSFLGAFGTPGLNEQFF
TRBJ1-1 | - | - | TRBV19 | TGTGCCAGTAGTCGGTTAGAGACTGAAGCTTTCTTT | CASSRLETEAFF
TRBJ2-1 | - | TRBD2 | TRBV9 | TGTGCCAGCAGCGCCAGACTAGCGGGAGGTGGCTACAATGAGCAGTTCTTC | CASSARLAGGGYNEQFF
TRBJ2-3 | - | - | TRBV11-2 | TGTGCCAGCAGCTTAGTGGGCCAGGGAATAGATACGCAGTATTTT | CASSLVGQGIDTQYF
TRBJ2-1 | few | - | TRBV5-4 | TGTGCCAGCAGCTATGGAGGGAGCTCCTACAATGAGCAGTTCTTC | CASSYGGSSYNEQFF
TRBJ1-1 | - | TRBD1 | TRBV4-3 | TGCGCCAGCAGCCGAGGGGCGCAGGGGGTCGTGAACACTGAAGCTTTCTTT | CASSRGAQGVVNTEAFF
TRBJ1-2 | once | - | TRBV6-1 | TGTGCCAGCAGTGAAGTCGAGGGAGTTGGCTACACCTTC | CASSEVEGVGYTF
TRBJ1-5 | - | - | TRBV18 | TGTGCCAGCTCAAGGGGCCAACCTAGCAATCAGCCCCAGCATTTT | CASSRGQPSNQPQHF
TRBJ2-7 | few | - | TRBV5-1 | TGCGCCAGCAGCTTGGGGTTCGCCAGGCACTACGAGCAGTACTTC | CASSLGFARHYEQYF
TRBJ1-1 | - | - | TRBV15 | TGTGCCACCAGCAGGGGCGGGCGGGGCCGGACTGAAGCTTTCTTT | CATSRGGRGRTEAFF
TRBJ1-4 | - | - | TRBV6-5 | TGTGCCAGCAGTTCGTACGGGGGGGCGCATGAAAAACTGTTTTTT | CASSSYGGAHEKLFF
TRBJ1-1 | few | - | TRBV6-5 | TGTGCCAGCAGTTACTCGGGTTTGGAGTTCACTGAAGCTTTCTTT | CASSYSGLEFTEAFF
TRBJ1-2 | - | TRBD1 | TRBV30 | TGTGCCTGGAGTGCTATTACAGGGGGGGGCTACACCTTC | CAWSAITGGGYTF
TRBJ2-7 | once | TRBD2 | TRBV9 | TGTGCCAGCAGCGCCCGGGAGGGTACCTACGAGCAGTACTTC | CASSAREGTYEQYF
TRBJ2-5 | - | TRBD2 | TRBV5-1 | TGCGCCAGCAGCTCGCCTAGCGGGGGACAAGAGACCCAGTACTTC | CASSSPSGGQETQYF
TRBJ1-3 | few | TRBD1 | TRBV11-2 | TGTGCCAGCAGCCCGCGACAGGGGTCGGAGATATATTTT | CASSPRQGSEIYF
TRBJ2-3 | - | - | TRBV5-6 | TGTGCCAGCAGCTTGGGTTGGCTGGAGGCCACAGATACGCAGTATTTT | CASSLGWLEATDTQYF
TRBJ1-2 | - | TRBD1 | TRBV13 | TGTGCCAGCAGCCTGGGACAGGGGCCCTATGGCTACACCTTC | CASSLGQGPYGYTF
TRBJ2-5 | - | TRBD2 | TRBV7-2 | TGTGCCAGCAGCTTAGGGTTTCCGTTCGGCGGGGGACAAGAGACCCAGTACTTC | CASSLGFPFGGGQETQYF
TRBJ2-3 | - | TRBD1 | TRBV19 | TGTGCCAGTAGTTCCCGGGACAGGGGGCAAGATACGCAGTATTTT | CASSSRDRGQDTQYF
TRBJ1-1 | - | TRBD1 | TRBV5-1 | TGCGCCAGCAGCTTGTCCGATAGGGGGCTTACTGAAGCTTTCTTT | CASSLSDRGLTEAFF
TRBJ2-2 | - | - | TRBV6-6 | TGTGCCAGCAGCAGGATGGTGGGGGGAAACACCGGGGAGCTGTTTTTT | CASSRMVGGNTGELFF
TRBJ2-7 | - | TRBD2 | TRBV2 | TGTGCCAGCAGTGATGGGCTAGCGGGGGGGCTCGACGAGCAGTACTTC | CASSDGLAGGLDEQYF
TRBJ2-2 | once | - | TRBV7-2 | TGTGCCAGCAGCTTACAAACAAGGAACACCGGGGAGCTGTTTTTT | CASSLQTRNTGELFF
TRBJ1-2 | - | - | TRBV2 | TGTGCCAGCAGTTATACTCGTTATGGCTACACCTTC | CASSYTRYGYTF